The source of this T cell receptor beta chain is a study of molecular identifiers for immune sequencing clone quantification. This clonotype was recorded at least ten times. The target antigen is unknown. It was from about 19,000 to 1,100,000 sorted cells, with 10%, 30% or 50% RNA, that naive CD8 libraries came. The CDR3 consists of 16 residues. V lost 0 bases to trimming and J lost 6 bases, with 12 bases between them. CDR1 LGHNA and CDR2 YSLEER come from the germline V gene. The use of previously described methods and listed TCR primers produced the bulk TCR libraries. TCRdb used MiXCR to reprocess the PCR reads, holding one entry per CDR3 protein. Among some 580,000 distinct CDR3 sequences, 25% were seen once, and the ten largest hold about 0.78%. Study results and limitations: In naive cells, clones above 20 RNA copies held under 1% of molecules, whereas in effector cells they held over 98%. Sharing of a barcode by identical TCR molecules could cause highly expanded clone sizes to be underestimated.

This chain uses TRBV4-3 with TRBJ1-6; no clear D. Sequencing was carried out using naive CD8+ T cells from blood, with Jurkat cell RNA spiked in. Sample subset: FACS-sorted CD8+CD4-CCR7+CD45RA+ naive T cells. This clonotype was sampled from a human donor in good health. Some libraries in this study had Jurkat cell RNA spiked in. In nucleotides, the CDR3 is TGCGCCAGCAGCCAAGATGTGGCAGAAGTTAATTCACCCCTCCACTTT. The encoded protein is CASSQDVAEVNSPLHF.